The subject of this entry is one T cell receptor beta chain. What it binds is not known. This record belongs to a study of cytomegalovirus exposure and HLA in healthy donors. The study's findings and limits: As confirmed in vitro, a few CMV-associated chains were specific for CMV antigens. Researchers counted roughly 150 TCR beta chains as cytomegalovirus-associated. Most sequenced TCRs were rare (though some public TCRs occurred in many donors). Subsequent analysis found a tendency for first-cohort TCR clusters to co-occur within the roughly 130 validation repertoires.

The CDR3 is 13 amino acids. Germline loops: CDR1 LNHNV, CDR2 YYDKDF (reference sequence). J was trimmed by 6 bases and V by 3 bases; bases with no gene match: 4. The data were produced by immunoSEQ multiplex PCR, yet TCRdb's version contains in-frame clones alone and is incomplete. The table lists around 400,000 clones, about nine tenths of them singletons. The sample taken for sequencing was PBMCs. The genes are TRBV15 and TRBJ2-7; TRBD1 aligns across 8 bases. This clonotype originated in a woman aged 18 to 35 in good health and CMV-seronegative. The CDR3 bases are TGTGCCACCAGCAGGAAAACAGGGGGCGAGCAGTACTTC. Translating gives CATSRKTGGEQYF. Full variable domain (outside the CDR3, taken from reference TRBV15 and TRBJ2-7): DAMVIQNPRYQVTQFGKPVTLSCSQTLNHNVMYWYQQKSSQAPKLLFHYYDKDFNNEADTPDNFQSRRPNTSFCFLDIRSPGLGDTAMYLCATSRKTGGEQYFGPGTRLTVT.